The sequence of this T cell receptor beta chain was determined in a study of cytomegalovirus exposure and HLA in healthy donors. This clone was detected once. Method: immunoSEQ multiplex PCR; TCRdb's copy keeps in-frame clones and lacks some. The data contain over 150,000 clones, about 90% of them singletons. The V end was cut by 4 bases, the J end by 5 bases, with 23 bases between. Germline values: CDR1 SQVTM, CDR2 ANQGSEA. The CDR3 totals 16 residues. This sequence joins TRBV29-1 and TRBJ1-2; D gene ambiguous. The sequence derives from a woman aged 18 to 35 in good health and CMV-seropositive. Specimen: PBMCs. The CDR3 spells CSVVGENSALSYGYTF. The CDR3 DNA follows: TGCAGCGTTGTCGGCGAGAATAGTGCACTAAGTTATGGCTACACCTTC.